This T cell receptor beta chain was identified in a study of Ad26.COV2.S vaccination and SARS-CoV-2 variants. Study as a whole: Ad26.COV2.S shots went into the muscle once or twice, 56 days apart. Study-wide results and limits: Analytic work on TCR breadth and depth might have understated the full extent of total T cell responses.

Losses at the gene ends were 4 bases for V and 4 bases for J; bases not matched to a gene: 8. Germline V gene lookup returns CDR1 SGHRS and CDR2 YFSETQ. This CDR3 region has 14 residues. Note on this clone: The antigen remains unidentified.

Described treatment: over 15 received Ad26.COV2.S at low or high dose, single or two shots; about 5 received placebo; per-sample allocation not given. Samples analyzed were those drawn on day 63 after the first vaccine or placebo injection. Data came from immunoSEQ multiplex PCR; TCRdb stores just in-frame clones and leaves some out. The sample yields roughly 450,000 clones, 90% seen once. This sequence originates from a person between 18 and 65 years old who received the Ad26.COV2.S COVID-19 vaccine or a placebo. The V and J genes are TRBV5-1 and TRBJ2-7; 7 nucleotides line up with TRBD2. Sequenced material: peripheral blood, taken in a trial of Ad26.COV2.S vaccine versus placebo. The CDR3 sequence is CASSPGAGEYEQYF. Written as DNA, the CDR3 is TGCGCCAGCAGCCCCGGGGCGGGGGAGTACGAGCAGTACTTC.